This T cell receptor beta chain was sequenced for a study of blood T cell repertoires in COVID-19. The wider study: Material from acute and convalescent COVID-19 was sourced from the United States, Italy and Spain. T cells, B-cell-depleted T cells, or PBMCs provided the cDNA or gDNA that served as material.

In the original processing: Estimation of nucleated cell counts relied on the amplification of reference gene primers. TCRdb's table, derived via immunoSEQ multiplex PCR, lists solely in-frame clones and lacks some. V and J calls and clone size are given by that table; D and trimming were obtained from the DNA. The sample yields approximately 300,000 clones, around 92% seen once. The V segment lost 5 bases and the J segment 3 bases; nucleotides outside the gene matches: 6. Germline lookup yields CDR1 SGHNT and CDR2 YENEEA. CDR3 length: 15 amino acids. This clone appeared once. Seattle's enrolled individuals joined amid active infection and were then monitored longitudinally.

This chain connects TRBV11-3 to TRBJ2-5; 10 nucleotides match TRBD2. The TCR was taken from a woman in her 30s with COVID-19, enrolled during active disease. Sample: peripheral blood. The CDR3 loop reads CASSHRTSGKETQYF. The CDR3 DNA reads TGTGCCAGCAGCCACAGGACTAGCGGCAAAGAGACCCAGTACTTC.